This T cell receptor (beta chain) originates from a study of T cell repertoires and HLA-DP antigens (dated by TCRdb to 2017 to 2018). For the wider study: The study used an in vitro model of CD4+ T cell alloreactivity against allogeneic HLA-DP presented by transduced HeLa cells. The two alloantigens modelled structurally similar versus dissimilar alloantigens, differing from self at one and about 11 peptide-binding groove amino acids, respectively. Of the three donors, two were male and one was female, with ages ranging from the 18-to-29 band to the 60-to-69 band. The average DNA input was roughly 220 ng for sorted CD137+CD4+ samples versus 1,200 ng for pre-culture CD4+ samples. General conclusions and limits of the study: The naive and memory CD4+ repertoires were not analysed as separate populations. Clones undetected before culture had an average cumulative frequency of approximately 36% against one allele versus 50.6% against the other. Similar clonality (around 0.39) was observed for sorted CD137+ cells against both alloantigens, and this clonality was much higher than that observed in pre-culture samples (roughly 0.041). Limitations were identified as the inclusion of only a few donors, the use of a non-physiological HeLa antigen-presenting system, and the use of total CD4+ responder cells.

TCRB CDR3 regions were amplified with the immunoSEQ multiplex PCR using forward primers for 54 TRBV segments and reverse primers for 13 TRBJ segments. Deep resolution, with a target of 190,000 or so T cell genomes, was applied to the sequencing of pre-culture CD4+ samples. Sequencing of amplicons was performed on an Illumina HiSeq System, and 87 bp reads covering the CDR3 were generated. The paper's processing steps were these. Reads were corrected for PCR and sequencing errors, and CDR3 regions were defined by alignment to IMGT reference sequences. Template and unique rearrangement counts were estimated using synthetic template pools. Clonality was computed by subtracting Pielou's evenness from 1. Richness was estimated with the Daley-Smith estimator. Morisita's index served as the measure of repertoire overlap. A clone counted as low-abundance if it appeared in cultured samples but went undetected in the pre-culture repertoire of the same donor. The source is immuneACCESS, and TCRdb retained only in-frame sequences with V and J called. Part of the clones is not carried over; for the studies checked, unresolved V genes explain less than half of this, and the remainder is unexplained. V and J calls and clone size are given by that table; D and trimming were obtained from the DNA. The sample table contains over 100,000 clones; only one count was recorded for nearly 95% of them. The ten largest clones take up more than 0.25% of the sample.

On this clone: What this receptor recognizes is not known. No qualities accompany the bases; no much larger clone lies one base away.

Magnetic bead negative selection was used to isolate untouched CD4+ T cells from Ficoll-separated PBMC, with an average purity of roughly 98%. Magnetic beads were used to isolate untouched CD4+ T cells from Ficoll-separated PBMC, giving approximately 98% purity with negligible CD8+ contamination. Peripheral blood mononuclear cells came from the buffy coats of a few healthy blood donors. Each of the three donors was CMV seronegative. The DNeasy Blood & Tissue Kit was used for extraction of genomic DNA. For each subject, genomic DNA from sorted CD137+CD4+ cells and from pre-culture CD4+ baseline samples underwent TCRB sequencing. V drops 4 bases and J drops 4 bases, leaving 11 bases in between. Its CDR3 holds 13 amino acids, cysteine through phenylalanine. The read is trimmed to its CDR3 DNA, 39 bases read in frame from base 1. Taken from the germline V gene, the CDR1 and CDR2 loops are SQVTM and ANQGSEA.

Here the chain combines TRBV29-1 and TRBJ2-1, and TRBD2 may be the D gene, going by 5 matching bases. The clonotype was recovered from a woman aged 18-35 years in good health and CMV-seronegative. The sequenced material came from CD4+ T cells from PBMCs. In nucleotides, the sequence is TGCAGCGTTGTGGACTCTATATACAATGAGCAGTTCTTC. This sequence encodes CSVVDSIYNEQFF.